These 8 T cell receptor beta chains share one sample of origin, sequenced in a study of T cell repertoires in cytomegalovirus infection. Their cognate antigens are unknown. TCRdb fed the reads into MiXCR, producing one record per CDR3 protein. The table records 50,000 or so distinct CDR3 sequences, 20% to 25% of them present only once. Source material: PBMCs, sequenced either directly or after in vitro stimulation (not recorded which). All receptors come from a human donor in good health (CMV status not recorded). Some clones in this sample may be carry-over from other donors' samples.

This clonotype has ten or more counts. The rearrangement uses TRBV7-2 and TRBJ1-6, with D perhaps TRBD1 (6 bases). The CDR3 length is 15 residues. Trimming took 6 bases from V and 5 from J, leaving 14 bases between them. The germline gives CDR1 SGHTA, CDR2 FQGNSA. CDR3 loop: CASSFSTGDNSPLHF. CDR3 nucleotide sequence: TGTGCCAGCAGTTTCTCGACAGGAGATAATTCACCCCTCCACTTT.

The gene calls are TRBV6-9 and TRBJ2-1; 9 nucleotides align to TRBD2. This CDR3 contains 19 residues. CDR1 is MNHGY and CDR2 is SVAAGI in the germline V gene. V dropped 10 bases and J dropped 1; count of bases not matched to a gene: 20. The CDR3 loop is CATPPLGVREGRSYNEQFF. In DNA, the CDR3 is TGTGCCACACCTCCCCTAGGAGTGCGGGAGGGCCGGTCCTACAATGAGCAGTTCTTC.

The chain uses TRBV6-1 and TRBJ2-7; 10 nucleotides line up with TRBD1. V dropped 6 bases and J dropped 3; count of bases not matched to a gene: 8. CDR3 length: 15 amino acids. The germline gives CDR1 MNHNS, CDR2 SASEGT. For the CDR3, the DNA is TGTGCCAGCAGCCCCTCCGGGACAGGGGTCTACGAGCAGTACTTC. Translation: CASSPSGTGVYEQYF.

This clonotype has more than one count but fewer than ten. CDR3 sequence (DNA): TGTGCCAGCAGCTTGGACAGGTTCGGAAACTATGGCTACACCTTC. Amino acids: CASSLDRFGNYGYTF. The V call is TRBV5-6, the J call TRBJ1-2, with D maybe TRBD1 (5 bases). Trimming removed 0 bases from V and 2 bases from J, with 11 bases in between. CDR3 length: 15 residues. Per the germline V gene, CDR1 is SGHDT and CDR2 is YYEEEE. The full variable domain, rest sourced from reference TRBV5-6 and TRBJ1-2, is DAGVTQSPTHLIKTRGQQVTLRCSPKSGHDTVSWYQQALGQGPQFIFQYYEEEERQRGNFPDRFSGHQFPNYSSELNVNALLLGDSALYLCASSLDRFGNYGYTFGSGTRLTVV.

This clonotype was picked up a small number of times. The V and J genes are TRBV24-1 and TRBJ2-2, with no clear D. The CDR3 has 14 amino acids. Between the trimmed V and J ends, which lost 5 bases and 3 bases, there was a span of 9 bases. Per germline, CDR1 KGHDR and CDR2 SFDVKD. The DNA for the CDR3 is TGTGCCACCAGTGGTCCCAGCTACACCGGGGAGCTGTTTTTT. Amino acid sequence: CATSGPSYTGELFF.

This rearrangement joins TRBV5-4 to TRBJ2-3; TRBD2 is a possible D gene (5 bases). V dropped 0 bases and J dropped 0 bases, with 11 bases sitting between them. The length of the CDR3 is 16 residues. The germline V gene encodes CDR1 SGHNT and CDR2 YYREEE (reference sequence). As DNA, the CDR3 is TGTGCCAGCAGCTTGGATCTAGCTCGTAGCACAGATACGCAGTATTTT. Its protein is CASSLDLARSTDTQYF.

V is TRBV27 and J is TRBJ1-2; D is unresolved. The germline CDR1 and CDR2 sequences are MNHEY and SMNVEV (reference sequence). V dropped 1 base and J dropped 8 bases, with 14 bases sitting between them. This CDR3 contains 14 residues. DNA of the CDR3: TGTGCCAGCAGTTTATACCGGCAGCTGCCCGGCTACACCTTC. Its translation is CASSLYRQLPGYTF.

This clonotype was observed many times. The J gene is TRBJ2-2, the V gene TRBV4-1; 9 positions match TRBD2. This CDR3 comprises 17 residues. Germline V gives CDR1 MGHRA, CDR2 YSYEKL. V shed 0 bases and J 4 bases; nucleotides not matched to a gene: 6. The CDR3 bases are TGCGCCAGCAGCCAAGATCTTGTAGCGGGAGCCACCGGGGAGCTGTTTTTT. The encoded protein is CASSQDLVAGATGELFF.